This TCR beta chain was identified during a study of cytomegalovirus exposure and HLA in healthy donors. The study, taken as a whole, reports: According to a subsequent analysis, TCR clusters from the first cohort were inclined to appear together in the 110 or so validation repertoires. Researchers counted around 160 TCR beta chains as cytomegalovirus-associated.

CDR3 size: 17 residues. The germline CDR1 and CDR2 sequences are MNHNS and SASEGT. V lost 4 bases and J lost 1, with 19 bases in between. To note about this clone: The antigen is not known.

Data came from immunoSEQ multiplex PCR; TCRdb stores just in-frame clones and leaves some out. The sample lists over 120,000 clones, about nine tenths seen once, with 4.5% in the top ten. A 120-subject validation cohort, separate from the 666-subject first cohort, supplied the donors. This clonotype originated in a man aged 18 to 29 in good health and CMV-seropositive. The sequenced sample consisted of PBMCs. V gene TRBV6-1 combines with J gene TRBJ1-1; possibly TRBD1 for D (5 bases). In DNA, the CDR3 is TGTGCCAGCAGTGCCGGGGGGGGGTCCTTCCCGAACACTGAAGCTTTCTTT. Its protein is CASSAGGGSFPNTEAFF.